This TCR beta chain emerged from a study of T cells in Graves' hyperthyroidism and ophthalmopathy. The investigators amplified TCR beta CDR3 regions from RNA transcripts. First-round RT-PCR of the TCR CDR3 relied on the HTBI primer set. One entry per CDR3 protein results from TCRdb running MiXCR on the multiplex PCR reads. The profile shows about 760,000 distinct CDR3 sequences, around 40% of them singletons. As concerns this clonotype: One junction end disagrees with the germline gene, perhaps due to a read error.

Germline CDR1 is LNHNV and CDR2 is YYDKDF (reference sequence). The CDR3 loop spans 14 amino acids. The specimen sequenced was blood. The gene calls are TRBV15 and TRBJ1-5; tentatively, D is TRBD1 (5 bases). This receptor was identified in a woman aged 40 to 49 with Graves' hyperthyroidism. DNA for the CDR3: TGTGCCAGCAGCTCATACAGGTCACATCAGCCCCAGCATTTT. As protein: CASSSYRSHQPQHF.